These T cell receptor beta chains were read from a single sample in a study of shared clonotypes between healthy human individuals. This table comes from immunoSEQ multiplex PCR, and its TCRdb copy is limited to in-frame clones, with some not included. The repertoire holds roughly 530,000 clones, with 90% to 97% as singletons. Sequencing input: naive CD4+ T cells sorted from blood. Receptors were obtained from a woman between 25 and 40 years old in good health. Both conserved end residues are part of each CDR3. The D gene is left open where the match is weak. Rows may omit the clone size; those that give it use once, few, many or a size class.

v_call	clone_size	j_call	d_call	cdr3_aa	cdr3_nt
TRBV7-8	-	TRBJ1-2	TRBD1	CASSLQGQYYGYTF	TGTGCCAGCAGCTTACAGGGACAGTACTATGGCTACACCTTC
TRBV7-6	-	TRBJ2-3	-	CASSLDQGTDTQYF	TGTGCCAGCAGCTTAGATCAGGGCACAGATACGCAGTATTTT
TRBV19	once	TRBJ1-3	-	CASSTSGNTIYF	TGTGCCAGTAGTACCTCTGGAAACACCATATATTTT
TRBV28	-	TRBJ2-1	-	CASSKLALSGDEQFF	TGTGCCAGCAGCAAACTCGCTCTCTCCGGGGATGAGCAGTTCTTC
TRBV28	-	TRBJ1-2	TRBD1	CASSLWAGGLYGYTF	TGTGCCAGCAGTTTATGGGCAGGGGGCCTCTATGGCTACACCTTC
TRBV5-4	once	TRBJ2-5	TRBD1	CASSLATGAQETQYF	TGTGCCAGCAGCTTGGCGACAGGGGCCCAAGAGACCCAGTACTTC
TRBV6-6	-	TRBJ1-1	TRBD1	CASSYRGQGYTEAFF	TGTGCCAGCAGTTACCGAGGACAGGGCTACACTGAAGCTTTCTTT
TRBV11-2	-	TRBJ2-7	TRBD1	CASSSRTGGSEQYF	TGTGCCAGCAGCTCGAGGACAGGGGGCAGCGAGCAGTACTTC
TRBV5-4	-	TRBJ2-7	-	CASSLNGGRTYEQYF	TGTGCCAGCAGCTTGAACGGGGGTAGAACCTACGAGCAGTACTTC
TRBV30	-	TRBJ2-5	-	CAVRGGETQYF	TGTGCCGTCAGGGGAGGGGAGACCCAGTACTTC
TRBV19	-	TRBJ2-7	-	CASSRDSGYEQYF	TGTGCCAGTAGTCGGGACTCAGGCTACGAGCAGTACTTC
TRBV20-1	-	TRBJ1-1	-	CSANRDSEAFF	TGCAGTGCTAATAGGGATTCTGAAGCTTTCTTT
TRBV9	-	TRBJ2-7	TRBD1	CASSVDGTGRPEQYF	TGTGCCAGCAGCGTAGACGGGACAGGGCGCCCCGAGCAGTACTTC
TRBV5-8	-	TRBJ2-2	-	CASSFGVSANTGELFF	TGTGCCAGCAGCTTCGGGGTATCGGCGAACACCGGGGAGCTGTTTTTT
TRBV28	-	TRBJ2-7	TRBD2	CASSAAIGRYYEQYF	TGTGCCAGCAGCGCCGCCATCGGGAGGTACTACGAGCAGTACTTC
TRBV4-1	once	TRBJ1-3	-	CASSRPDSLGNTIYF	TGCGCCAGCAGCCGCCCGGACAGCTTGGGAAACACCATATATTTT
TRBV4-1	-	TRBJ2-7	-	CASSQGLREQYF	TGCGCCAGCAGCCAAGGTCTTCGTGAGCAGTACTTC
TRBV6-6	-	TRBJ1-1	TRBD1	CASSQRDREVDTEAFF	TGTGCCAGCAGTCAACGTGACAGGGAAGTAGACACTGAAGCTTTCTTT
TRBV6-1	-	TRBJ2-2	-	CASSTIMDTGELFF	TGTGCCAGCAGCACAATTATGGACACCGGGGAGCTGTTTTTT
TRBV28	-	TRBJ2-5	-	CASTLGGAAETQYF	TGTGCCAGCACCTTGGGGGGGGCCGCGGAGACCCAGTACTTC
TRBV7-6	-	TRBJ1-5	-	CASSGPNQPQHF	TGTGCCAGCAGCGGCCCCAATCAGCCCCAGCATTTT
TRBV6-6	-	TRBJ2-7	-	CASRGTKGTYYEQYF	TGTGCCAGCAGAGGTACAAAAGGGACTTACTACGAGCAGTACTTC
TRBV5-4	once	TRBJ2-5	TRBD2	CASSLKTSVETQYF	TGTGCCAGCAGCCTCAAGACTAGCGTGGAGACCCAGTACTTC
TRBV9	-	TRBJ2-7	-	CASSSNPRNSYEQYF	TGTGCCAGCAGCTCAAACCCCCGAAACTCCTACGAGCAGTACTTC
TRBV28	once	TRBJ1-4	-	CASSLGGARGEKLFF	TGTGCCAGCAGTTTGGGGGGGGCGCGGGGTGAAAAACTGTTTTTT
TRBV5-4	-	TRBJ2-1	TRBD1	CASSLIRGNHNEQFF	TGTGCCAGCAGCTTGATCAGGGGGAACCACAATGAGCAGTTCTTC
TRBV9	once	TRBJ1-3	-	CASSVDGFSGNTIYF	TGTGCCAGCAGCGTAGACGGCTTCTCTGGAAACACCATATATTTT
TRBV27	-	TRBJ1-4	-	CASSLTWREKLFF	TGTGCCAGCAGTTTAACCTGGCGGGAAAAACTGTTTTTT
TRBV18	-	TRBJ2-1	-	CASSRTSQGSAGWSPKYNEQFF	TGTGCCAGCTCACGAACCTCACAGGGGTCAGCGGGATGGAGCCCAAAATACAATGAGCAGTTCTTC
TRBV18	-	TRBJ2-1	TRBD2	CASSPLETSGRDEQFF	TGTGCCAGCTCACCACTCGAGACTAGCGGGCGTGATGAGCAGTTCTTC
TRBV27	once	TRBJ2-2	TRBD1	CASSFNRGLFPGELFF	TGTGCCAGCAGTTTCAACAGGGGGCTCTTCCCCGGGGAGCTGTTTTTT
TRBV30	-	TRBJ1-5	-	CAWSSRNYQPQHF	TGTGCCTGGAGCTCCAGGAATTATCAGCCCCAGCATTTT
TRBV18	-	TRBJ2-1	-	CASSPRLALKRGNEQFF	TGTGCCAGCTCACCACGGCTAGCTCTTAAACGGGGAAATGAGCAGTTCTTC
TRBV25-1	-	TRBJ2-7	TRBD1	CASSSPLGQGKGEQYF	TGTGCCAGCAGTAGTCCTCTCGGACAGGGCAAGGGTGAGCAGTACTTC
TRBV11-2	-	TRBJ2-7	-	CASSWVGRPLRLYEQYF	TGTGCCAGCAGCTGGGTCGGACGTCCACTCCGTCTCTACGAGCAGTACTTC
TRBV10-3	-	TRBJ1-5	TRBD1	CAISRQGHQPQHF	TGTGCCATCAGCCGACAGGGGCATCAGCCCCAGCATTTT